Listed below are T cell receptor beta chains from one sample, sequenced in a study of blood T cell repertoires in COVID-19. This table comes from immunoSEQ multiplex PCR, and its TCRdb copy is limited to in-frame clones, with some not included. The table has about 300,000 clones, around 90% seen once. The sample taken for sequencing was peripheral blood. The receptors were sampled from a woman aged 50 to 60 with COVID-19, enrolled during active disease. The CDR3 runs from the conserved cysteine through the conserved F or W. A D gene is named only where the DNA matches it firmly. The size of a clone is reported for some rows only, either as once, few or many, or as a class for expanded clones.

v_call	clone_size	d_call	cdr3_length	j_call	cdr3_nt	cdr3_aa
TRBV3-1/TRBV3-2	-	-	15	TRBJ2-5	TGTGCCAGCAGCCGTCCTTCTCCGGGGAGAAGTGCCCAGTACTTC	CASSRPSPGRSAQYF
TRBV7-6	once	-	17	TRBJ2-2	TGTGCCATCATCCTTAAGGGGACTTCCATAAACACCGGGGAGCTGTTTTTT	CAIILKGTSINTGELFF
TRBV7-2	-	TRBD1	17	TRBJ1-2	TGTGCCAGCAGCCTCTCGTCCCCGAACAGGGGGAATCATGGCTACACCTTC	CASSLSSPNRGNHGYTF
TRBV5-6	-	TRBD1	15	TRBJ1-1	TGTGCCAGCAGCTGGATGACAGGGTCGGGCACTGAAGCTTTCTTT	CASSWMTGSGTEAFF
TRBV27	-	TRBD2	15	TRBJ2-7	TGTGCCAGCAGTTTAAGCGCTAGCGGGAGTAACGAGCAGTACTTC	CASSLSASGSNEQYF
TRBV24-1	-	-	13	TRBJ2-1	TGTGCCACCAAGAGAGGGGGGGTAGGTGAGCAGTTCTTC	CATKRGGVGEQFF
TRBV27	-	TRBD1	14	TRBJ2-7	TGTGCCAGCAGCCCCTCGGGACAGGGGTACGAGCAGTACTTC	CASSPSGQGYEQYF
TRBV19	-	TRBD2	16	TRBJ2-1	TGTGCCAGTAGAGCTTCTAGCGGGAGGGTCCTTAATGAGCAGTTCTTC	CASRASSGRVLNEQFF
TRBV19	-	-	14	TRBJ2-3	TGTGCCAGTAGTAATTCCGGAGCTAGGGATACGCAGTATTTT	CASSNSGARDTQYF
TRBV20-1	-	TRBD1	14	TRBJ1-5	TGCAGTGCTAGTTCGGGACAGAAGAATCAGCCCCAGCATTTT	CSASSGQKNQPQHF
TRBV19	-	TRBD1	15	TRBJ1-2	TGTGCCAGTAGTACGCCAGACAGGGCAGGCTATGGCTACACCTTC	CASSTPDRAGYGYTF
TRBV7-9	-	-	15	TRBJ2-3	TGTGCCAGCAGCTTAAGGGGAACTAGCACAGATACGCAGTATTTT	CASSLRGTSTDTQYF
TRBV28	-	-	13	TRBJ2-5	TGTGCCAGCAGTCGCGAGGGTTGGGAGACCCAGTACTTC	CASSREGWETQYF
TRBV5-8	-	TRBD2	16	TRBJ2-7	TGTGCCAGCAGGGCCGGGACTAGTCGTCTCACAGCTGTCCCGTACTTC	CASRAGTSRLTAVPYF
TRBV29-1	-	TRBD1	14	TRBJ2-7	TGCAGCGTTGTCCAAGACAGGGGGATCTACGAGCAGTACTTC	CSVVQDRGIYEQYF
TRBV2	once	TRBD2	13	TRBJ2-2	TGTGCCAGCGGGACTAGCGTCACCGGGGAGCTGTTTTTT	CASGTSVTGELFF
TRBV6-5	-	-	13	TRBJ1-2	TGTGCCAGCAGTTACGCGGGTTACGGTGGCTACACCTTC	CASSYAGYGGYTF
TRBV19	-	-	13	TRBJ1-2	TGTGCCAGTAGTAACCTTTTTTCACGGGGCTACACCTTC	CASSNLFSRGYTF
TRBV30	-	TRBD1	15	TRBJ1-2	TGTGCCTGGAGTGTCCCGGGACAGGGGAACTATGGCTACACCTTC	CAWSVPGQGNYGYTF
TRBV13	-	-	15	TRBJ2-2	TGTGCCAGCGGTAGCCGGGAGTGGGACACCGGGGAGCTGTTTTTT	CASGSREWDTGELFF
TRBV19	-	TRBD1	14	TRBJ1-5	TGTGCCAGTAGCGCGGGACAGCTCAATCAGCCCCAGCATTTT	CASSAGQLNQPQHF
TRBV15	-	-	13	TRBJ2-7	TGTGCCACCAGCAGACCGGGTAGGTCCGAGCAGTACTTC	CATSRPGRSEQYF
TRBV7-9	-	-	15	TRBJ1-1	TGTGCCAGCAGCTTATACCAGGCAGGGAACACTGAAGCTTTCTTT	CASSLYQAGNTEAFF
TRBV25-1	-	-	11	TRBJ2-1	TGTGCCAGCAGTGATGACTTTGAGCAGTTCTTC	CASSDDFEQFF
TRBV19	-	-	16	TRBJ2-1	TGTGCCAGTAGTATATTCCTAGCTAGCTCCTACAATGAGCAGTTCTTC	CASSIFLASSYNEQFF
TRBV18	-	-	15	TRBJ2-3	TGTGCCAGCTCGAGTCAGGGCGCTAAAGGAGATACGCAGTATTTT	CASSSQGAKGDTQYF
TRBV6-2/TRBV6-3	-	-	13	TRBJ2-1	TGTGCCAGCAGTTACCCTATTTCGGGGGAGCAGTTCTTC	CASSYPISGEQFF
TRBV10-3	-	TRBD1	13	TRBJ1-1	TGTGCCATGGGGAAGACAGGGGACACTGAAGCTTTCTTT	CAMGKTGDTEAFF
TRBV7-2	many	-	16	TRBJ2-6	TGTGCCAGCACCTTGAACGGGGGCTCTGGGGCCAACGTCCTGACTTTC	CASTLNGGSGANVLTF
TRBV11-3	-	-	14	TRBJ1-1	TGTGCCAGCAGCCCGCGACTCATGAACACTGAAGCTTTCTTT	CASSPRLMNTEAFF
TRBV10-2	-	-	14	TRBJ2-7	TGCGCCAGCTCTCTAAGAGAGGGCTCCTCCGAGCAGTACTTC	CASSLREGSSEQYF
TRBV6-5	-	-	16	TRBJ1-1	TGTGCCAGCAGTTATGGGGGACTTAGCATGAACACTGAAGCTTTCTTT	CASSYGGLSMNTEAFF
TRBV5-5	-	TRBD2	18	TRBJ2-3	TGTGCCAGCAGCTCCGGGGGAGCGGGAGGGCCCTTATCAGATACGCAGTATTTT	CASSSGGAGGPLSDTQYF
TRBV27	-	-	13	TRBJ2-7	TGTGCCAGCAGTTTGGGACATATGTACGAGCAGTACTTC	CASSLGHMYEQYF
TRBV27	-	-	15	TRBJ2-1	TGTGCCAGCAGTTACCTAGTTACCCCCGGGAATGAGCAGTTCTTC	CASSYLVTPGNEQFF
TRBV5-1	-	TRBD1	15	TRBJ2-1	TGCGCCAGCAGCTTGGGACAGGGGTACTACAATGAGCAGTTCTTC	CASSLGQGYYNEQFF
TRBV4-3	-	TRBD2	16	TRBJ2-3	TGCGCCAGCAGCCAAGGACTAGCGGGTTTAGGAGATACGCAGTATTTT	CASSQGLAGLGDTQYF
TRBV14	few	TRBD2	15	TRBJ2-7	TGTGCCAGCAGCCAAGTTTACGGGAGGGCGAGGGAGCAGTACTTC	CASSQVYGRAREQYF
TRBV5-1	-	TRBD2	14	TRBJ2-7	TGCGCCAGCAGCTTCGGGACTAGCGCCTACGAGCAGTACTTC	CASSFGTSAYEQYF
TRBV3-1/TRBV3-2	-	TRBD2	14	TRBJ2-3	TGTGCCAGCACCCGAGCGGGAACCACAGATACGCAGTATTTT	CASTRAGTTDTQYF
TRBV30	once	-	17	TRBJ2-4	TGTGCCTGGACTCACCCCTTTCCGGGTTGGGTCAAAAACATTCAGTACTTC	CAWTHPFPGWVKNIQYF
TRBV19	-	-	15	TRBJ2-7	TGTGCCAGTAGTATAGTCTTCCTAAGTAGCTACGAGCAGTACTTC	CASSIVFLSSYEQYF
TRBV7-8	once	TRBD1	14	TRBJ2-7	TGTGCCAGCAGCCCCCGGGACAGGGTGAACGAGCAGTACTTC	CASSPRDRVNEQYF
TRBV28	-	-	14	TRBJ2-2	TGTGCCAGTTCGGACAGAGTAAACACCGGGGAGCTGTTTTTT	CASSDRVNTGELFF
TRBV6-6	-	TRBD2	17	TRBJ2-7	TGTGCCAGCAGTCATAGCGGACTAGCGGGAGTCAGCTACGAGCAGTACTTC	CASSHSGLAGVSYEQYF